These T cell receptor beta chains were read from a single sample in a study of a mutant IDH1 vaccine in newly diagnosed glioma. Generated by immunoSEQ multiplex PCR, the TCRdb table keeps only in-frame clones and is missing some. Among more than 40,000 clones listed, 85% to 90% were seen once. For these TCRs, the target antigens are not known. Sequenced here: PBMCs, sampled from a glioma patient whose treatment included an IDH1 peptide vaccine. The receptors stem from a middle-aged woman with glioma. Both conserved end residues are part of each CDR3. The D gene is left open where the match is weak. Size is stated for part of the rows, as once, few or many counts, or as a class when the clone is expanded.

once	TRBD1	TRBJ2-7	TRBV5-4	CASTRDRDRYEQYF	TGTGCCAGCACCAGGGACAGGGATCGATACGAGCAGTACTTC
-	TRBD2	TRBJ2-7	TRBV4-3	CASSQGIGGDEQYF	TGCGCCAGCAGCCAAGGAATCGGGGGGGACGAGCAGTACTTC
-	TRBD2	TRBJ2-5	TRBV5-4	CASSLAGSGGDQETQYF	TGTGCCAGCAGCTTGGCCGGTAGCGGGGGGGACCAAGAGACCCAGTACTTC
-	TRBD2	TRBJ2-7	TRBV2	CASSEVTSGFYEQYF	TGTGCCAGCAGTGAAGTAACTAGCGGTTTCTATGAGCAGTACTTC
-	-	TRBJ1-3	TRBV5-1	CASSLDGFSGNTIYF	TGCGCCAGCAGCTTGGACGGATTCTCTGGAAACACCATATATTTT
-	TRBD2	TRBJ2-2	TRBV4-1	CASSQARSGGTGELFF	TGCGCCAGCAGCCAAGCGCGATCGGGGGGCACCGGGGAGCTGTTTTTT
-	TRBD1	TRBJ1-1	TRBV14	CASSRTTGTGETEAFF	TGTGCCAGCAGCCGAACAACCGGGACAGGGGAGACTGAAGCTTTCTTT
-	TRBD1	TRBJ1-2	TRBV5-6	CASRIPGQDYYGYTF	TGTGCCAGCAGGATACCGGGACAGGATTACTATGGCTACACCTTC
-	-	TRBJ1-2	TRBV13	CASSLARTAYGYTF	TGTGCCAGCAGCTTAGCGCGGACGGCCTATGGCTACACCTTC
-	TRBD2	TRBJ2-2	TRBV6-1	CAWGGREANTGELFF	TGTGCCTGGGGAGGGCGGGAAGCTAACACCGGGGAGCTGTTTTTT
-	TRBD1	TRBJ2-7	TRBV19	CASSPDRDVREQYF	TGTGCCAGTAGTCCGGACAGGGATGTACGAGAGCAGTACTTC
-	-	TRBJ2-5	TRBV7-9	CASSLEIQETQYF	TGTGCCAGCAGCTTAGAGATACAAGAGACCCAGTACTTC
-	-	TRBJ1-1	TRBV4-2	CASSQDRGHSNTEAFF	TGTGCCAGCAGCCAAGATCGGGGACACTCGAACACTGAAGCTTTCTTT
-	TRBD1	TRBJ2-7	TRBV28	CASTSTGIEQYF	TGTGCCAGCACCTCGACAGGGATCGAGCAGTACTTC
-	-	TRBJ2-2	TRBV19	CASSMSRVGGELFF	TGTGCCAGTAGTATGTCACGGGTGGGTGGGGAGCTGTTTTTT
-	-	TRBJ2-7	TRBV6-1	CASSVITSSYEQYF	TGTGCCAGCAGTGTGATTACCTCCTCCTACGAGCAGTACTTC
-	-	TRBJ1-2	TRBV28	CASSFDGRGYGYTF	TGTGCCAGCAGTTTCGACGGGAGGGGCTATGGCTACACCTTC
-	-	TRBJ2-5	TRBV18	CASSPGQETQYF	TGTGCCAGCTCACCAGGCCAAGAGACCCAGTACTTC
-	-	TRBJ2-3	TRBV7-2	CASLFIPSTDTQYF	TGTGCCAGCCTCTTTATCCCTAGCACAGATACGCAGTATTTT
once	TRBD1	TRBJ2-5	TRBV2	CASSDQGARMAQYF	TGTGCCAGCAGTGATCAGGGGGCTCGGATGGCCCAGTACTTC
-	-	TRBJ1-2	TRBV19	CASSLRWGYTF	TGTGCCAGTAGCTTACGTTGGGGCTACACCTTC
-	-	TRBJ1-2	TRBV7-9	CASSPLGGNYGYTF	TGTGCCAGCAGCCCATTGGGGGGTAACTATGGCTACACCTTC
-	TRBD2	TRBJ2-7	TRBV6-5	CASSYSSGSSYEQYF	TGTGCCAGCAGTTACTCTAGCGGGAGTAGCTACGAGCAGTACTTC
-	TRBD1	TRBJ2-7	TRBV4-1	CASSHTTGGSYEQYF	TGCGCCAGCAGCCACACGACAGGGGGCAGTTACGAGCAGTACTTC
-	-	TRBJ2-7	TRBV7-2	CASSLGQISYEQYF	TGTGCCAGCAGCTTAGGCCAGATCTCCTACGAGCAGTACTTC
-	TRBD2	TRBJ2-5	TRBV6-6	CATTAGTTGTQYF	TGTGCCACCACTGCTGGGACTACCGGGACCCAGTACTTC
once	TRBD1	TRBJ1-1	TRBV18	CASSADRERTEAFF	TGTGCCAGCTCAGCGGACAGGGAGAGAACTGAAGCTTTCTTT